One sample yielded the 3 T cell receptor beta chains listed below, sequenced in a study of T-cell memory formation after mild COVID-19. TCRdb re-called the 5' RACE reads with MiXCR, one entry per CDR3 protein. The sample contains about 470,000 distinct CDR3 sequences, roughly 23% of which appear only once. Sequences were obtained from PBMCs or a T cell subset sorted from them (not recorded which). These receptors came from an adult woman who had mild COVID-19 (a few samples of this study predate the infection). Cell type and time point are not known.

This chain joins TRBV5-1 and TRBJ2-7, with D possibly matching TRBD2 (6 bases). Germline V gene lookup returns CDR1 SGHRS and CDR2 YFSETQ. This CDR3 contains 13 residues. V was cut by 1 base and J by 3 bases, with 8 bases left in between. The DNA for the CDR3 is TGCGCCAGCAGCTTGTGGGGGGACTACGAGCAGTACTTC. It is translated as CASSLWGDYEQYF. Full variable domain (missing parts from reference TRBV5-1 and TRBJ2-7): KAGVTQTPRYLIKTRGQQVTLSCSPISGHRSVSWYQQTPGQGLQFLFEYFSETQRNKGNFPGRFSGRQFSNSRSEMNVSTLELGDSALYLCASSLWGDYEQYFGPGTRLTVT.

This clonotype has only a few counts. The CDR3: CASSRPAQGAIDEQYF. The CDR3 DNA follows: TGTGCCAGCAGTCGCCCGGCGCAGGGGGCAATCGACGAGCAGTACTTC. This chain links TRBV12-3 or TRBV12-4 with TRBJ2-7; 8 bases match TRBD1. The CDR3 totals 16 residues. V trimming: 5 bases; J trimming: 5 bases; junction bases outside the gene matches: 14.

This chain connects TRBV11-1 to TRBJ2-2; 10 bases agree with TRBD2. Germline lookup yields CDR1 SGHAT and CDR2 FQDESV (reference sequence). J gave up 4 bases and V 7 bases, and 15 bases lay outside the gene matches. The CDR3 sequence is 18 residues long. CDR3 in amino acids: CASTARASGSIGTGELFF. The CDR3 nucleotides read TGTGCCAGCACCGCTCGGGCTAGCGGGAGTATCGGCACCGGGGAGCTGTTTTTT. Based on the CDR3 plus reference TRBV11-1 and TRBJ2-2, the full variable domain is EAEVAQSPRYKITEKSQAVAFWCDPISGHATLYWYRQILGQGPELLVQFQDESVVDDSQLPKDRFSAERLKGVDSTLKIQPAELGDSAMYLCASTARASGSIGTGELFFGEGSRLTVL.